This T cell receptor (beta chain) was sequenced for a study of T cells in women clearing cervical HPV infection. Notes on this clone: The antigen remains unidentified. Coverage ceases 3 residues before the CDR3 finishes, and the germline J gene fills in the end.

Per the germline V gene, CDR1 is DFQATT and CDR2 is SNEGSKA (reference sequence). V lost 8 bases to trimming and J lost 6 bases, with 12 bases between them. The length of the CDR3 is 11 residues. The study, taken as a whole, reports: Repertoire richness, not evenness, was significantly elevated in CIN3+ cases versus controls. Cases and controls were distinguished at AUC 0.83 by richness and V genes.

Dot-blot hybridization genotyped cervical HPV amplified with MY09/MY11 PCR. Using immunoSEQ multiplex PCR, the repertoire was profiled, and TCRdb retains in-frame clones only, with some absent. The sample has tens of thousands of clones, and its top ten clones hold about 5%. The V gene is TRBV20-1, the J gene TRBJ2-3; weak D call: TRBD2 (5 bases). The specimen was blood buffy coat. The receptor's source is a woman between 18 and 70 years old with a cervical HPV16 infection that either progressed to CIN3+ or cleared (not recorded which). The CDR3 region is CSSLSGDTQYF. The covered CDR3 bases are TGCAGTTCCCTTTCGGGGGATACG.